What follows describes a single TCR beta chain. Its antigen is currently unknown. TCRdb processed the 5' RACE reads again and assigns one entry to each CDR3 protein, with no DNA. Its table lists fewer than 550,000 distinct CDR3 sequences. This entry comes from a study of T cells expressing NK-cell markers. The wider study: The TCR beta repertoires originated in sorted CD3+CD56+NKG2C+, CD3+CD56+NKG2C- and CD3+CD56-NKG2C+ T cells.

The CDR3 runs to 18 residues. The germline V gene has CDR1 SGHAT and CDR2 FQNNGV. The study's findings and limits: Several of the donors also had these clonotypes leading their CD3+CD56-NKG2C+ fraction.

This chain joins TRBV11-2 and TRBJ2-2. The source material was blood T cells: a sorted CD56 or NKG2C T cell subset, CD4+ or CD8+ T cells, or bulk PBMC T cells (not recorded which). The clonotype originates from a woman in her forties or fifties in good health. The CDR3 here is CASSSIFAARGQDGELFF.